This T cell receptor (beta chain) was recorded in a study of blood T cell repertoires in COVID-19. Trimming removed 8 bases from V and 4 bases from J; junction bases left unmatched: 7. CDR1 is SNHLY, CDR2 FYNNEI, per germline. This CDR3 is built from 14 residues. Libraries were prepared by immunoSEQ multiplex PCR; TCRdb keeps only in-frame clonotypes and omits some of them. The repertoire holds 200,000 to 250,000 clones, with 70% to 90% as singletons. Material: peripheral blood. This sequence joins TRBV2 and TRBJ2-1; 8 nucleotides agree with TRBD2. The TCR originated in a young man with active or convalescent COVID-19. CDR3 nucleotides: TGTGCCAGCCTCGGGGGGGTCGGGTACAATGAGCAGTTCTTC. It encodes CASLGGVGYNEQFF.